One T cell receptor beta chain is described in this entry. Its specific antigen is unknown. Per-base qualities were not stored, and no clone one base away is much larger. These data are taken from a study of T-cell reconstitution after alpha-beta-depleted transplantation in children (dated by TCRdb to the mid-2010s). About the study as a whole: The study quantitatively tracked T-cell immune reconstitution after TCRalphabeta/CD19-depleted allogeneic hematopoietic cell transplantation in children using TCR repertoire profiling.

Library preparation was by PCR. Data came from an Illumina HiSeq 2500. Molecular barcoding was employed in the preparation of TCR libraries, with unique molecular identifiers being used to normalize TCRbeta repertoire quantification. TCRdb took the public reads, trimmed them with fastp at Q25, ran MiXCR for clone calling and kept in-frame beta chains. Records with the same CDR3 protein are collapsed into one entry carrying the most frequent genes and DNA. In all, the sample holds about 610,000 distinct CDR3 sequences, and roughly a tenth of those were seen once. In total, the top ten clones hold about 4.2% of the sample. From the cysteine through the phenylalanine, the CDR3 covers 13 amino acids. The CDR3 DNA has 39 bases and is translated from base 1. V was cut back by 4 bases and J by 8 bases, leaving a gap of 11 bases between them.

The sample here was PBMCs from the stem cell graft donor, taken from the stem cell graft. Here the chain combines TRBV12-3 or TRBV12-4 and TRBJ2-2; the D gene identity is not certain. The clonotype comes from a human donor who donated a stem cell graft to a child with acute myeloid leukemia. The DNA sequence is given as TGTGCCAGCAGTTCCTATCGGGTTGGGGAGCTGTTTTTT. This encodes CASSSYRVGELFF.